This T cell receptor (beta chain) comes out of a study of CD8+ T cells in alopecia areata. Following RNA extraction, reverse transcription yielded cDNA that acted as the sequencing template. Only in-frame clones appear in the TCRdb table, and some are missing; sequencing was by immunoSEQ multiplex PCR. The table records 220,000 or so clones, about 53% of them present only once. The ends were cut back, 4 bases at V and 0 bases at J, with 1 base in the middle. Per germline, CDR1 SGHTA and CDR2 FQGNSA. This CDR3 is 12 amino acids long. The sequences come from CD4+ T cells sorted from blood, collected at week 0. The clonotype originates from a human donor with alopecia areata. J is TRBJ2-1 and V is TRBV7-2; unclear D gene. The CDR3 nucleotides read TGTGCCAGCAGCTACTCCTACAATGAGCAGTTCTTC. It specifies CASSYSYNEQFF.